This TCR beta chain was captured by sequencing in a study of a mutant IDH1 vaccine in newly diagnosed glioma. Clones were sequenced by immunoSEQ multiplex PCR, and TCRdb holds only the in-frame ones, with some missing. The sample has around 92,000 clones; roughly four fifths are singletons. Time point described: baseline, week 1 (first vaccination visit). Treatment denoted: pre-vaccination baseline after standard-of-care therapy. Donor diagnoses consisted of new WHO grade 3 or 4 IDH1-mutant, ATRX-lost astrocytomas. Whole-study results and caveats: Variations in leading peripheral T cell clonotypes appeared to have no connection with pseudoprogression. Patients mounted vaccine-induced immune responses in around 93% of cases.

Germline assignment: CDR1 SNHLY and CDR2 FYNNEI. The V end was cut by 7 bases, the J end by 9 bases, with 15 bases between. The CDR3 has 12 amino acids. Turning to this clone: No antigen is known for it.

V usage is TRBV2 and J usage is TRBJ1-1; D might be TRBD1 (6 bases). The material was PBMCs, obtained from a glioma patient treated with radiotherapy, temozolomide or both. The sequence was obtained from a woman aged 50 to 60 with glioma. The CDR3 loop is CASMSNRVKAFF. The CDR3 nucleotides read TGTGCCAGCATGTCGAACAGGGTAAAAGCTTTCTTT.